The clone carrying this T cell receptor (beta chain) was seen a single time. Its matching antigen is unknown. Germline assignment: CDR1 MNHEY and CDR2 SVGAGI. V shed 6 bases and J 2 bases; nucleotides not matched to a gene: 1. The CDR3 has 12 amino acids. The data derive from a study of T cell responses to AZD1222 COVID-19 vaccine. Points from the study as a whole: Increases in Spike-specific TCR breadth and depth were seen after two AZD1222 doses. Repertoire sampling occurred only after the peak T cell response.

Measured with immunoSEQ multiplex PCR; TCRdb has only the in-frame clones, and not every one. The profile shows 45,000 to 55,000 clones, approximately 79% of them singletons. This material consisted of peripheral blood, taken on day 0 of AZD1222 vaccination. This receptor was identified in an adult in good health. The J gene is TRBJ2-7, the V gene TRBV6-5; 7 bases line up with TRBD1. The CDR3 DNA follows: TGTGCCAGCAGGGGACAGACCTACGAGCAGTACTTC. Its protein product is CASRGQTYEQYF.